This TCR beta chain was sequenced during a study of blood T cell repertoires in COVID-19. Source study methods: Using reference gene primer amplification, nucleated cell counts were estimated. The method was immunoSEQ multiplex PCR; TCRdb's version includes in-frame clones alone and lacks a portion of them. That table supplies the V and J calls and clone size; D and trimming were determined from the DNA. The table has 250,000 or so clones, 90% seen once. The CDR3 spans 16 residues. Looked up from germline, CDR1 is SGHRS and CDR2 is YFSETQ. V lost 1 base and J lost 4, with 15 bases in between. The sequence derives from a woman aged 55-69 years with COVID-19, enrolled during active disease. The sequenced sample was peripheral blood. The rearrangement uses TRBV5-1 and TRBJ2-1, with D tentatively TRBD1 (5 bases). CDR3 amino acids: CASSLTTVASYNEQFF. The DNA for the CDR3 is TGCGCCAGCAGCTTGACGACAGTCGCTAGTTACAATGAGCAGTTCTTC.